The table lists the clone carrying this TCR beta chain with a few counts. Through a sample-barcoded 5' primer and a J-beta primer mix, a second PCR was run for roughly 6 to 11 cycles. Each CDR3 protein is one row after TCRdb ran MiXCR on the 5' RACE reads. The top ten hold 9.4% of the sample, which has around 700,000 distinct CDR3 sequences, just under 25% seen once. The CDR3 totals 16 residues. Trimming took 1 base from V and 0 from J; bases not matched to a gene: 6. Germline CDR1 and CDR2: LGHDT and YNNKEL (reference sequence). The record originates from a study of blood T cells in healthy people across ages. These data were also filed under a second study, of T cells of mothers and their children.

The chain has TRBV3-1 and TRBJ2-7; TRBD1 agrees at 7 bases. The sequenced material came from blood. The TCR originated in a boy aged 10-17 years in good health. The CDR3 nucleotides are TGTGCCAGCAGCCAAGGGACAGGATTCAGCTCCTACGAGCAGTACTTC. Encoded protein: CASSQGTGFSSYEQYF.